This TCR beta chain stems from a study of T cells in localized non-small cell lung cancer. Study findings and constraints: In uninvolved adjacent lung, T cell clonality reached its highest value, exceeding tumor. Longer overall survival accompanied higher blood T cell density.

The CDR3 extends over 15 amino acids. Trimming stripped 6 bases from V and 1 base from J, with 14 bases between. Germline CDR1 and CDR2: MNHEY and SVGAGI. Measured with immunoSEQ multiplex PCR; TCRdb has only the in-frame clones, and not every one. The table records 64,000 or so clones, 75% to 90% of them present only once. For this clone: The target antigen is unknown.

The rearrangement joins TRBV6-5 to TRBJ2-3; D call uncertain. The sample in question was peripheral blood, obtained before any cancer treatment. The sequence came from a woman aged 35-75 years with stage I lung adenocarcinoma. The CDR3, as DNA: TGTGCCAGCAGCTATGCCTCATCTGGCACAGATACGCAGTATTTT. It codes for CASSYASSGTDTQYF.